This T cell receptor (beta chain) stems from a study of T cell responses to AZD1222 COVID-19 vaccine. Study-wide results and caveats: Along spike, vaccine-associated CD4 TCRs were found throughout, with dominance at 160-218 and 743-854. Repertoire collection took place solely once the T cell response had peaked.

Clones were read by immunoSEQ multiplex PCR, and TCRdb kept only the in-frame ones, dropping some. The sample records under 110,000 clones, 90% being singletons. This CDR3 contains 14 residues. In germline, CDR1 is LNHDA, CDR2 SQIVND (reference sequence). Trimming pared 6 bases from V and 1 base from J, leaving 12 bases between. Remarks on this clone: Its antigen is undetermined.

The receptor was derived from an adult who received the AZD1222 COVID-19 vaccine. The sequences come from peripheral blood, collected 28 days after the second AZD1222 dose. This chain connects TRBV19 to TRBJ1-1; a weak D match, TRBD1 (6 bases). In nucleotides, the CDR3 is TGTGCCAGTAGGACCCCGGGGGCGAACACTGAAGCTTTCTTT. It encodes CASRTPGANTEAFF.